This T cell receptor (beta chain) is from a study of blood T cell repertoires in COVID-19. TCRdb's copy holds only in-frame clones and misses some; the assay was immunoSEQ multiplex PCR. The repertoire holds 150,000 to 160,000 clones, with 75% to 90% as singletons. After removal of 7 bases from V and 8 bases from J, the junction contained 9 bases not matched to a gene. This CDR3 spans 14 amino acids. Germline V gene data show CDR1 as MNHEY and CDR2 as SVGAGI. Sequencing was carried out using peripheral blood. The TCR was taken from a middle-aged woman with acute or convalescent COVID-19. The V and J genes are TRBV6-5 and TRBJ2-2; 8 bases align to TRBD1. The CDR3 region is CASTRDRRYGELFF. CDR3 coding DNA: TGTGCCAGCACCAGGGACAGGCGATATGGGGAGCTGTTTTTT.